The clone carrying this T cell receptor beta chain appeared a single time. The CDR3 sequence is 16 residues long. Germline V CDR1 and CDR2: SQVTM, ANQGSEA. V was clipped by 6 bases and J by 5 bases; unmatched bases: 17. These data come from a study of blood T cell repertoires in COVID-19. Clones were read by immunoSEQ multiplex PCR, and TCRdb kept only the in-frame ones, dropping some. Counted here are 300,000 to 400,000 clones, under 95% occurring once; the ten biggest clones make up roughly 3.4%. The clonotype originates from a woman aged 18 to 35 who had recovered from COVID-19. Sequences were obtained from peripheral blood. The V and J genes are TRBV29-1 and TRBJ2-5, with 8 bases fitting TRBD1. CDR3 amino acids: CSVHVPGQEVSETQYF. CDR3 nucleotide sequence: TGCAGCGTCCATGTACCGGGACAGGAGGTGTCGGAGACCCAGTACTTC.